The sequence of this T cell receptor (beta chain) was determined in a study of OX40 agonist ivuxolimab in advanced cancers. Turning to the study itself: Patients were given ivuxolimab, an antibody that agonizes OX40 (CD134). Partial responses were achieved by three patients, one with hepatocellular carcinoma and two with cutaneous melanoma.

Trimming took 6 bases from V and 0 from J; bases not matched to a gene: 10. The CDR3 length is 17 residues. From germline, CDR1 is WNHNN and CDR2 SYGVQD (reference sequence). TCRdb keeps only in-frame clones here, not all; method: immunoSEQ multiplex PCR. The sample includes tens of thousands of clones, 87% seen only once; the top ten take approximately 0.61%. The origin of this receptor is an adult with an advanced solid tumor such as melanoma, head and neck, liver or kidney cancer. Sequencing used CD4+ or CD8+ T cells sorted from blood, obtained in a trial of the OX40 agonist ivuxolimab. The chain links TRBV10-1 to TRBJ2-1; TRBD1 agrees at 8 bases. Here the CDR3 reads CASRREGGQGSYNEQFF. For the CDR3, the DNA is TGCGCCAGCAGACGCGAGGGAGGACAGGGCTCCTACAATGAGCAGTTCTTC.